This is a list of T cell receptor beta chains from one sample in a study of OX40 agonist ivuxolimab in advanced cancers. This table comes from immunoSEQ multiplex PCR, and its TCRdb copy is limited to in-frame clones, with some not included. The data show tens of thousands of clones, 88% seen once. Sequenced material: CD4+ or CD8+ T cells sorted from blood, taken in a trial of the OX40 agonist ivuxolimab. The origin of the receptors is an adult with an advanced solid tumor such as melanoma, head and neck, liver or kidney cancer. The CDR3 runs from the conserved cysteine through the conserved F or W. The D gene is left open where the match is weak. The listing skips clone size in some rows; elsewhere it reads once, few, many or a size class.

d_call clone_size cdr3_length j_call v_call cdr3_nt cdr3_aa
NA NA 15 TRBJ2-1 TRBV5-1 TGCGCCAGCAGCTTGGACTGGAGCTCCTACAATGAGCAGTTCTTC CASSLDWSSYNEQFF
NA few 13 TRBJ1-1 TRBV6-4 TGTGCCAGCAGTGACTCATTGAGGGGATCGGTTTTCTTT CASSDSLRGSVFF
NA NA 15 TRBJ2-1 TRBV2 TGTGCCAGCAGTGAGGCGGTCTGGCTTTTGGATGAGCAGTTCTTC CASSEAVWLLDEQFF
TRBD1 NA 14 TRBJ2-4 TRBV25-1 TGTGCCAGCAGTGGTTGGGACAGGGGAAACATTCAGTACTTC CASSGWDRGNIQYF
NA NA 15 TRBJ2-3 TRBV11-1 TGTGCCAGCAGCTTAGCAACAGCTAGCACAGATACGCAGTATTTT CASSLATASTDTQYF
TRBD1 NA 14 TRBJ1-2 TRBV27 TGTGCCAGCAGTTTATCGGGACAGCACTATGGCTACACCTTC CASSLSGQHYGYTF
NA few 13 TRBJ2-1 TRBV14 TGTGCCAGCAGCCAAGTGTGGTACAATGAGCAGTTCTTC CASSQVWYNEQFF
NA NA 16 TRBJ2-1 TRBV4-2 TGTGCCAGCAGCCAAGCGGGAAACCCTTCCTACAATGAGCAGTTCTTC CASSQAGNPSYNEQFF
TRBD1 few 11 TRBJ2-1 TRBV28 TGTGCCAGCAGTGACAGGGACGAGCAGTTCTTC CASSDRDEQFF
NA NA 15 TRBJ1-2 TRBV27 TGTGCCAGCAGTTTATCGGCAGGGATCAACTATGGCTACACCTTC CASSLSAGINYGYTF
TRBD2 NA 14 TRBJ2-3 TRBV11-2 TGTGCCAGCAGCTTAGCCGGGAGGGCCGGTACGCAGTATTTT CASSLAGRAGTQYF
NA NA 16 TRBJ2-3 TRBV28 TGTGCCAGCAGCAGCTCCGGCCCCCCGGGCCCAGATACGCAGTATTTT CASSSSGPPGPDTQYF
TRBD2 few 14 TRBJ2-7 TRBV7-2 TGTGCCAGCAGCCGGTCAGCGGGAGAGGATGAGCAGTACTTC CASSRSAGEDEQYF
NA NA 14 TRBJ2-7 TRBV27 TGTGCCAGCAGTTTATCGATAAATTACTACGAGCAGTACTTC CASSLSINYYEQYF
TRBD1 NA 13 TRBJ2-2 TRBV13 TGTGCCAGCAGCCCTGGACAGGCCGGGGAGCTGTTTTTT CASSPGQAGELFF
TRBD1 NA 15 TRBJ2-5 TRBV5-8 TGTGCCAGCAGCTTGGGACAGGGGGCCCCAGAGACCCAGTACTTC CASSLGQGAPETQYF
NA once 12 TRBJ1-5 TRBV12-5 TGTGCTAATGGGGGGAACAATCAGCCCCAGCATTTT CANGGNNQPQHF
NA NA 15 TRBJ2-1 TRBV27 TGTGCCAGCAGTTTTGGGGGAGCAAGGCTCAATGAGCAGTTCTTC CASSFGGARLNEQFF
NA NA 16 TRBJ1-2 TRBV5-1 TGCGCCAGCAGCAGCTGGGGGGAGGGTTTTTATGATGGCTACACCTTC CASSSWGEGFYDGYTF
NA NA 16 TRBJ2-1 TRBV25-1 TGTGCCAGCAGTGAATATCAGGGGGGGGGATACAATGAGCAGTTCTTC CASSEYQGGGYNEQFF
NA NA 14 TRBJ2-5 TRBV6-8 TGTGCCAGCAGTTACGCGGCGGTGGAGGAGACCCAGTACTTC CASSYAAVEETQYF
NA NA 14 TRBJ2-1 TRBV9 TGTGCCAGCAGCGTAGGAGGAAACGACAATGAGCAGTTCTTC CASSVGGNDNEQFF
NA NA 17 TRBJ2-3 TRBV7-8 TGTGCCAGCAGCTTAGAGGTTAGCGGAACTAGCACAGATACGCAGTATTTT CASSLEVSGTSTDTQYF
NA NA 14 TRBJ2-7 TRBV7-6 TGTGCCAGCAGCCGCGGGGAGGGGGCGTTTGGGCAGTACTTC CASSRGEGAFGQYF
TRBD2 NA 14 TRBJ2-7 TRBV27 TGTGCCAGCAGTCCATTTTCGGGAGGCTACGAGCAGTACTTC CASSPFSGGYEQYF